This T cell receptor (beta chain) comes out of a study of cytomegalovirus exposure and HLA in healthy donors. Study findings and constraints: Available immune exposure information covered CMV serostatus only.

The CDR3 covers 15 residues. Trimming pared 1 base from V and 1 base from J, leaving 10 bases between. Germline values: CDR1 SEHNR, CDR2 FQNEAQ (reference sequence). Remarks on this clone: Its antigen is still unknown.

13 Jbeta primers and 60 Vbeta primers were used for the PCR. Original handling: It was a later analysis that counted roughly 80 million unique TCR beta chains, of which around 11 million were shared. The protocol was immunoSEQ multiplex PCR, while the TCRdb copy is restricted to in-frame clones and leaves out a portion. The DNA gave D and trimming, while V, J and clone size come from that table. The sample lists roughly 120,000 clones; roughly two thirds were seen once. The chain is built from TRBV7-9 and TRBJ1-1; D unclear. Sequenced: PBMCs. This TCR was recovered from a young man in good health and CMV-seropositive. CDR3 DNA sequence: TGTGCCAGCAGCTTAGGTGACTTTCGGAACACTGAAGCTTTCTTT. Protein product: CASSLGDFRNTEAFF.